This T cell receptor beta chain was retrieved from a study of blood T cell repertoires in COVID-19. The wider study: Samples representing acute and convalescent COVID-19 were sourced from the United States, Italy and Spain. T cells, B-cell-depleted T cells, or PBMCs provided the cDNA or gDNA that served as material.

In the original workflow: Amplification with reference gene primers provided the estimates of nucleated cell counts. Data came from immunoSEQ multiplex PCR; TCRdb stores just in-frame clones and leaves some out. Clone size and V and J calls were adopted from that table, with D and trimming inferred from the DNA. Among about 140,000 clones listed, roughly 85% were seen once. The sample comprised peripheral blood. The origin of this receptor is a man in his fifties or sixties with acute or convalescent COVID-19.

CDR3 sequence: CASRERGGNSYEQYF. The CDR3 DNA reads TGCGCCAGCAGAGAGCGGGGGGGAAACTCCTACGAGCAGTACTTC. The chain uses TRBV4-1 and TRBJ2-7; the match to TRBD2 covers 10 bases. Germline V CDR1 and CDR2: MGHRA, YSYEKL. The CDR3 covers 15 residues. V lost 6 bases, J lost 0 bases, and 5 bases stayed unmatched.